The source of this TCR beta chain is a study of cytomegalovirus exposure and HLA in healthy donors. Study findings and constraints: Immune exposure was documented only through CMV serostatus.

Each donor's status was that of a healthy bone marrow donor. Only a few counts were recorded for this clone. The antigen remains undetermined. Vbeta (60) and Jbeta (13) primers were used in the PCR. Sequencing used immunoSEQ multiplex PCR; TCRdb keeps in-frame clones, though not all of them. The sample lists 250,000 to 350,000 clones; 70% to 90% were seen once. The sample was PBMCs. The source of this sequence is a man aged 40-49 years in good health and CMV-seropositive.

Here the CDR3 DNA reads TGTGCCAGCAGTTACAAACCTTCGGGCAATCAGCCCCAGCATTTT. This codes for CASSYKPSGNQPQHF. The gene calls are TRBV6-5 and TRBJ1-5, with D hard to call. CDR3 length equals 15 residues. Trimming removed 2 bases from V and 2 bases from J, with 10 bases in between. Per germline, CDR1 MNHEY and CDR2 SVGAGI.